The text below deals with one TCR beta chain. Its target is not known. This entry comes from a study of Ad26.COV2.S vaccination and SARS-CoV-2 variants. At the level of the study: Trial arm assignment for the donor was COV1001 Ad26.COV2.S. Intramuscular Ad26.COV2.S doses were given once or twice, 56 days apart. Study findings and constraints: Post-vaccination spike-specific CD8+ and CD4+ T cell responses reportedly had substantial breadth. People given the vaccine had a wider spike-specific TCR breadth than placebo recipients did.

The V end lost 1 base, the J end lost 9 bases, and 7 bases lay between the germline ends. The V gene's germline CDR1 is LNHDA and CDR2 SQIVND (reference sequence). This CDR3 region has 12 residues. Treatment: 15 to 20 received Ad26.COV2.S at low or high dose, single or two shots; 5 received placebo; per-sample allocation not given. Sampling was done on day 63 after the first vaccine or placebo injection. Produced via immunoSEQ multiplex PCR; TCRdb's table is partial and in-frame only. The sample includes about 410,000 clones, roughly 90% of them seen just once. The TCR was taken from a person between 18 and 65 years old who received the Ad26.COV2.S COVID-19 vaccine or a placebo. Material: peripheral blood, obtained in a trial of Ad26.COV2.S vaccine versus placebo. The chain uses TRBV19 and TRBJ2-4; D uncertain. In nucleotides, the CDR3 is TGTGCCAGTAGTATAGTAGTGGGCATTCAGTACTTC. Encoded protein: CASSIVVGIQYF.